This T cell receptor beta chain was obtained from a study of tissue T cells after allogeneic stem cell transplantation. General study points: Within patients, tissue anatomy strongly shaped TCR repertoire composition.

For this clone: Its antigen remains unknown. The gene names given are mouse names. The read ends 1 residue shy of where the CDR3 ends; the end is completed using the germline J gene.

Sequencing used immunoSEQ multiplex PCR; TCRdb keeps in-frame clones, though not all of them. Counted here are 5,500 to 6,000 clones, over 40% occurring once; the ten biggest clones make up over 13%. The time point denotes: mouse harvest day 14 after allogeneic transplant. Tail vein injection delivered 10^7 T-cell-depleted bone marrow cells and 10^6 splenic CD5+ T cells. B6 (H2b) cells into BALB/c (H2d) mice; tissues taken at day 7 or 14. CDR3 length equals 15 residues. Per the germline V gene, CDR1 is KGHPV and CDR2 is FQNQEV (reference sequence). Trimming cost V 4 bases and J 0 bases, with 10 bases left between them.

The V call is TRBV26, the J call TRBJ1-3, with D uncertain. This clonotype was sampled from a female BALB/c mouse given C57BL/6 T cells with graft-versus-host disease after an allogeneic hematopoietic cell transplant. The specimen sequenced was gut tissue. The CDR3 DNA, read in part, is TGTGCCAGCAGTCCCGGACTCTTTTCTGGAAATACGCTCTAT. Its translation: CASSPGLFSGNTLY. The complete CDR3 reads CASSPGLFSGNTLYF.